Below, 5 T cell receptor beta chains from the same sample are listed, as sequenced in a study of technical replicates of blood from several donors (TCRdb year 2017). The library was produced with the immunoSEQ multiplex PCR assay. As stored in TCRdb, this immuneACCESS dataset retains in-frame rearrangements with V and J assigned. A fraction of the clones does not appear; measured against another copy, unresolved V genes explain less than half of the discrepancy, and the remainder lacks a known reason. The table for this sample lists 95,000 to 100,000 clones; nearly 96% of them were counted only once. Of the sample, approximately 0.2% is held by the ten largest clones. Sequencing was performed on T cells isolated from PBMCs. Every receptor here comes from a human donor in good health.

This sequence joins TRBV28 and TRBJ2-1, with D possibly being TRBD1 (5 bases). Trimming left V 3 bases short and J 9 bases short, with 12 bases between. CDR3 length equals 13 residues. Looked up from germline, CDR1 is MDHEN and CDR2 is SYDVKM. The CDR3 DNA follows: TGTGCCAGCAGTTTCAGGGCTTGGGGTGAGCAGTTCTTC. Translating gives CASSFRAWGEQFF.

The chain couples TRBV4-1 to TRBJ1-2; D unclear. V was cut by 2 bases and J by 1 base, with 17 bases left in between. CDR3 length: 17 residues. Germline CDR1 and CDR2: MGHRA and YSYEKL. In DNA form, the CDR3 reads TGCGCCAGCAGCCAAATCGAGACACCCGACCTTAACTATGGCTACACCTTC. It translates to CASSQIETPDLNYGYTF.

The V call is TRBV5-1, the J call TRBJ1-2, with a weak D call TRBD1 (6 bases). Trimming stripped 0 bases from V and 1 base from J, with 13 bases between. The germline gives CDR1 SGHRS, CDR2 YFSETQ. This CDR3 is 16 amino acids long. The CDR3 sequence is CASSLGGTLDNYGYTF. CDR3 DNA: TGCGCCAGCAGCTTGGGGGGGACACTGGATAACTATGGCTACACCTTC.

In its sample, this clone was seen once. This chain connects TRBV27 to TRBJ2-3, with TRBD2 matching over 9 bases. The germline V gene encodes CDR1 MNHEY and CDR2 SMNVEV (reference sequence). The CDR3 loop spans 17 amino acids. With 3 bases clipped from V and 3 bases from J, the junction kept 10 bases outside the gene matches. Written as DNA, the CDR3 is TGTGCCAGCAGTTTCTACCATAGCGGGAGCGGGACAGATACGCAGTATTTT. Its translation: CASSFYHSGSGTDTQYF.

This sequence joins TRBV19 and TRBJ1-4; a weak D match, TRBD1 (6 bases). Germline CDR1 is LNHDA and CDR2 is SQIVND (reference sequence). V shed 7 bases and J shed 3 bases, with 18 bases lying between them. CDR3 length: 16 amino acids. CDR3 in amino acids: CASTNEGELANEKLFF. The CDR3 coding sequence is TGTGCCAGTACCAACGAGGGGGAACTGGCTAATGAAAAACTGTTTTTT.